Shown below are 20 T cell receptor beta chains from a single sample sequenced in a study of cytomegalovirus exposure and HLA in healthy donors. PCR amplification relied on 60 Vbeta primers (plus 13 Jbeta primers). Some clones are missing from TCRdb's copy, which holds only in-frame ones; the method was immunoSEQ multiplex PCR. The sample carries about 140,000 clones, roughly 80% recorded once. The sample taken for sequencing was PBMCs. All receptors derive from a young man in good health and CMV-seronegative.

This chain joins TRBV27 and TRBJ2-2, with 10 bases that match TRBD2. The CDR3 loop spans 16 amino acids. J gave up 1 base and V 3 bases, and 2 bases lay outside the gene matches. Looked up from germline, CDR1 is MNHEY and CDR2 is SMNVEV (reference sequence). The CDR3 reads CASSFPSGRNTGELFF. As DNA, the CDR3 is TGTGCCAGCAGTTTCCCTAGCGGGAGGAACACCGGGGAGCTGTTTTTT.

The V and J genes are TRBV6-1 and TRBJ1-2; maybe TRBD1 (6 bases). Germline V CDR1 and CDR2: MNHNS, SASEGT. Between the trimmed V and J ends, which lost 8 bases and 11 bases, there was a span of 15 bases. The CDR3 spans 11 residues. CDR3 bases: TGTGCCAGCCTCAGGGACATCTTATACACCTTC. Encoded protein: CASLRDILYTF.

V and J are TRBV28 and TRBJ2-7, with D possibly matching TRBD2 (5 bases). The CDR3 contains 12 residues. V was shortened by 8 bases and J by 1 base, with 9 bases between the two germline ends. From germline, CDR1 is MDHEN and CDR2 SYDVKM. In DNA form, the CDR3 reads TGTGCCAGCGGAGCGGAATCCTACGAGCAGTACTTC. Its protein product is CASGAESYEQYF.

The chain combines TRBV9 with TRBJ2-7; TRBD2 matches at 12 bases. J lost 3 bases, V lost 4 bases, and 8 bases had no gene match. This CDR3 is built from 16 residues. Looked up from germline, CDR1 is SGDLS and CDR2 is YYNGEE. As DNA, the CDR3 is TGTGCCAGCAGCCCCGGACTAGCGGGGCAACACTACGAGCAGTACTTC. Translation: CASSPGLAGQHYEQYF.

The genes are TRBV18 and TRBJ1-1; 9 bases fit TRBD1. Germline values: CDR1 KGHSH, CDR2 LQKENI. Germline trimming cut 4 bases from V and 1 base from J; bases unmatched to any gene: 1. This CDR3 contains 14 residues. The CDR3 region has the DNA TGTGCCAGCTCACGGGGACAGGGGAACACTGAAGCTTTCTTT. It yields the protein CASSRGQGNTEAFF.

The J gene is TRBJ1-1, the V gene TRBV30; D is perhaps TRBD1 (6 bases). Trimming stripped 5 bases from V and 5 bases from J, with 12 bases between. CDR1 is GTSNPN and CDR2 is SVGIG in the germline V gene (reference sequence). This CDR3 contains 12 residues. CDR3 sequence reads: CAWEMGTTEAFF. The CDR3 bases are TGTGCCTGGGAAATGGGGACAACTGAAGCTTTCTTT.

This clone was recorded only once. The J gene is TRBJ2-7, the V gene TRBV10-3, with 11 bases lining up with TRBD2. The CDR3 is made up of 16 amino acids. In germline, CDR1 is ENHRY, CDR2 SYGVKD. With V trimmed by 11 bases and J by 2 bases, 14 bases remained unmatched. This chain's CDR3 is CAPRGRGTSGTYEQYF. The DNA for the CDR3 is TGTGCCCCCAGGGGTCGGGGGACTAGCGGCACCTACGAGCAGTACTTC.

The chain has TRBV19 and TRBJ1-1; the match to TRBD1 covers 8 bases. The CDR3 totals 18 residues. The V gene's germline CDR1 is LNHDA and CDR2 SQIVND (reference sequence). The J segment lost 3 bases and the V segment lost 7 bases, leaving 19 bases of the junction unmatched. The CDR3 sequence is CASTHTFPFDRGHTEAFF. The CDR3 coding sequence is TGTGCCAGTACTCACACCTTCCCCTTCGACAGGGGTCACACTGAAGCTTTCTTT. The full variable domain, its missing parts supplied by reference TRBV19 and TRBJ1-1, is DGGITQSPKYLFRKEGQNVTLSCEQNLNHDAMYWYRQDPGQGLRLIYYSQIVNDFQKGDIAEGYSVSREKKESFPLTVTSAQKNPTAFYLCASTHTFPFDRGHTEAFFGQGTRLTVV.

About this clone: Different DNA sequences within this sample yield the same CDR3. The chain employs TRBV28 and TRBJ2-7; tentatively, D is TRBD1 (5 bases). The CDR3 extends over 13 amino acids. Trimming removed 3 bases at V and 0 bases at J, with 6 bases between. The germline CDR1 and CDR2 sequences are MDHEN and SYDVKM. In DNA form, the CDR3 reads TGTGCCAGCAGTTTGCAGGGCTCCTACGAGCAGTACTTC. This sequence encodes CASSLQGSYEQYF.

This rearrangement joins TRBV6-5 to TRBJ2-7; perhaps TRBD2 as D (6 bases). The germline CDR1 and CDR2 sequences are MNHEY and SVGAGI. The V gene lost 6 bases and the J gene lost 0 bases, with 15 bases spanning the gap. The CDR3 is 15 residues long. The CDR3 is CASRRGRGSSYEQYF. The DNA for the CDR3 is TGTGCCAGCAGACGTGGACGGGGGAGCTCCTACGAGCAGTACTTC.

V gene TRBV29-1 combines with J gene TRBJ2-7; perhaps TRBD2 as D (6 bases). The ends were cut back, 1 base at V and 4 bases at J, with 11 bases in the middle. The germline V gene has CDR1 SQVTM and CDR2 ANQGSEA. This CDR3 region has 13 residues. In nucleotides, the CDR3 is TGCAGCGTTGAAGGCCCGGCGGGGTACGAGCAGTACTTC. Translating it yields CSVEGPAGYEQYF.

The chain couples TRBV9 to TRBJ2-7, with a tentative D call TRBD1 (5 bases). The V gene's germline CDR1 is SGDLS and CDR2 YYNGEE. The V end was cut by 3 bases, the J end by 2 bases, with 12 bases between. This CDR3 has 14 residues. DNA for the CDR3: TGTGCCAGCAGCGCCGGCAGGGTGGCCTACGAGCAGTACTTC. Translating gives CASSAGRVAYEQYF.

V gene TRBV7-6 combines with J gene TRBJ2-1, with TRBD2 matching 8 bases. The germline V gene encodes CDR1 SGHVS and CDR2 FNYEAQ. The V gene end was trimmed by 1 base and the J gene end by 5 bases; junction bases not matched to a gene: 4. The length of the CDR3 is 15 residues. This CDR3 is CASSLVGTRDNEQFF. The CDR3 nucleotides are TGTGCCAGCAGCTTAGTGGGGACTAGGGACAATGAGCAGTTCTTC.

The J gene is TRBJ1-1, the V gene TRBV28; D gene uncertain. V was cut by 8 bases and J by 1 base, with 14 bases left in between. The CDR3 is 14 residues long. Germline CDR1 reads MDHEN; CDR2 reads SYDVKM. The CDR3 here is CASCYLAENTEAFF. The CDR3 nucleotides are TGTGCCAGCTGCTACTTAGCCGAGAACACTGAAGCTTTCTTT.

The chain carries TRBV5-1 and TRBJ1-4; 7 nucleotides match TRBD1. The CDR3 covers 15 residues. Germline V CDR1 and CDR2: SGHRS, YFSETQ. The ends lost 0 bases at V and 6 bases at J; junction bases unmatched: 5. The CDR3 here is CASSLVGQRDEKLFF. CDR3 nucleotide sequence: TGCGCCAGCAGCTTGGTGGGACAGAGGGATGAAAAACTGTTTTTT.

The chain uses TRBV30 and TRBJ1-4; tentatively, D is TRBD1 (5 bases). The CDR3 runs 14 residues. Trimming took off 0 bases at V and 5 bases at J, with 10 bases between the two ends. In germline, CDR1 is GTSNPN, CDR2 SVGIG (reference sequence). The CDR3 DNA follows: TGTGCCTGGAGTGTACTCGGGGGGAATGAAAAACTGTTTTTT. Translated: CAWSVLGGNEKLFF.

V usage is TRBV21-1 and J usage is TRBJ2-7; the table's D gene call, TRBD2, was not cross checked with the DNA. TRBV21-1 is recorded as a pseudogene. This CDR3 has 14 residues. CDR3 sequence (DNA): TGTGCCAGCAGCAAAAGTGGCGGATTCTACGAGCAGTACTTC. Protein product: CASSKSGGFYEQYF.

This clone was seen just once. The chain carries TRBV19 and TRBJ1-2; D perhaps matches TRBD1 (5 bases). Germline CDR1 is LNHDA and CDR2 is SQIVND (reference sequence). The V end lost 11 bases, the J end lost 4 bases, and 17 bases lay between the germline ends. This CDR3 spans 13 amino acids. This CDR3 is CACDPGGGYGYTF. CDR3 sequence (DNA): TGTGCCTGCGACCCCGGCGGGGGCTATGGCTACACCTTC.

The genes are TRBV9 and TRBJ2-3; 12 bases agree with TRBD2. The CDR3 sequence is 16 residues long. Germline V gene lookup returns CDR1 SGDLS and CDR2 YYNGEE. J was trimmed by 3 bases and V by 4 bases; bases with no gene match: 6. CDR3 nucleotides: TGTGCCAGCAGCTTCTCTAGCGGGAGGGCGACAGATACGCAGTATTTT. It translates to CASSFSSGRATDTQYF. The full variable domain, completed using reference TRBV9 and TRBJ2-3, is DSGVTQTPKHLITATGQRVTLRCSPRSGDLSVYWYQQSLDQGLQFLIQYYNGEERAKGNILERFSAQQFPDLHSELNLSSLELGDSALYFCASSFSSGRATDTQYFGPGTRLTVL.

This rearrangement joins TRBV28 to TRBJ2-1, with 9 bases fitting TRBD1. After removal of 10 bases from V and 1 base from J, the junction contained 8 bases not matched to a gene. This CDR3 contains 15 residues. Germline CDR1 is MDHEN and CDR2 is SYDVKM. CDR3 nucleotide sequence: TGTGCCACCAAGGACAGGGGAGGATCCTACAATGAGCAGTTCTTC. Its protein product is CATKDRGGSYNEQFF.